The 28 T cell receptor beta chains presented below share a single source sample, sequenced in a study of OX40 agonist ivuxolimab in advanced cancers. The assay was immunoSEQ multiplex PCR, and TCRdb's table has in-frame clones only and misses some. The table records approximately 77,000 clones, roughly 88% of them present only once. The specimen comprised CD4+ or CD8+ T cells sorted from blood, sampled in a trial of the OX40 agonist ivuxolimab. These receptors originate from an adult with an advanced solid tumor such as melanoma, head and neck, liver or kidney cancer.

The V and J genes are TRBV27 and TRBJ2-1, with a possible D match to TRBD1 (5 bases). V was pared by 6 bases and J by 9 bases, with 18 bases between. CDR3 length: 14 residues. The germline gives CDR1 MNHEY, CDR2 SMNVEV (reference sequence). The CDR3 nucleotides are TGTGCCAGCAGATTAACCCAAGGGGTGGGTGAGCAGTTCTTC. It is translated as CASRLTQGVGEQFF.

The chain carries TRBV6-7 and TRBJ2-5, with D maybe TRBD2 (5 bases). TRBV6-7 is an ORF for which the function is uncertain. Trimming pared 7 bases from V and 7 bases from J, leaving 10 bases between. The CDR3 extends over 11 amino acids. The CDR3 loop is CASTPGVTQYF. The DNA for the CDR3 is TGTGCCAGCACCCCCGGGGTGACCCAGTACTTC.

The V and J genes are TRBV18 and TRBJ1-3; D remains unclear. Germline CDR1 is KGHSH and CDR2 is LQKENI. Trimming took 5 bases from V and 4 from J, leaving 6 bases between them. This CDR3 contains 12 residues. The CDR3 nucleotides read TGTGCCAGCTCAGTTGCCGGAAACACCATATATTTT. This encodes CASSVAGNTIYF. Filled out from reference TRBV18 and TRBJ1-3, the complete variable domain reads NAGVMQNPRHLVRRRGQEARLRCSPMKGHSHVYWYRQLPEEGLKFMVYLQKENIIDESGMPKERFSAEFPKEGPSILRIQQVVRGDSAAYFCASSVAGNTIYFGEGSWLTVV.

This clone was seen just once. J is TRBJ2-3 and V is TRBV10-3; TRBD1 agrees at 9 bases. J was trimmed by 8 bases and V by 2 bases; bases with no gene match: 2. CDR3 length equals 13 residues. CDR1 is ENHRY and CDR2 is SYGVKD in the germline V gene. In DNA, the CDR3 is TGTGCCATCAGTGAGGCACAGGGGGCTACGCAGTATTTT. Protein: CAISEAQGATQYF.

This rearrangement joins TRBV10-1 to TRBJ1-5, with 9 nucleotides matching TRBD1. This CDR3 is built from 15 residues. V lost 6 bases to trimming and J lost 6 bases; unmatched junction nucleotides: 9. Germline lookup yields CDR1 WNHNN and CDR2 SYGVQD (reference sequence). The CDR3 region is CASSEGTGRGQPQHF. Written as DNA, the CDR3 is TGCGCCAGCAGCGAAGGGACAGGGAGAGGTCAGCCCCAGCATTTT.

CDR3 region: CASSLQATSTDTQYF. The CDR3 nucleotides read TGTGCCAGCTCGTTACAGGCTACTAGCACAGATACGCAGTATTTT. The chain carries TRBV7-2 and TRBJ2-3; TRBD1 might be the D (5 bases). The CDR3 loop spans 15 amino acids. Germline CDR1 and CDR2: SGHTA and FQGNSA. Trimming left V 8 bases short and J 0 bases short, with 15 bases between.

This chain connects TRBV27 to TRBJ1-2; D not certain. The CDR3 length is 14 residues. CDR1 and CDR2 from the germline V gene are MNHEY and SMNVEV (reference sequence). V was clipped by 5 bases and J by 6 bases, with 16 bases between them. The CDR3 coding sequence is TGTGCCAGCAGTCTCGCTCCGACAACTCATGGCTACACCTTC. Protein sequence: CASSLAPTTHGYTF.

The chain recombines TRBV6-6 with TRBJ1-5; tentative D call: TRBD1 (5 bases). V dropped 5 bases and J dropped 0 bases, with 8 bases sitting between them. The CDR3 loop spans 14 amino acids. In germline, CDR1 is MNHNY, CDR2 SVGAGI (reference sequence). CDR3 region: CASSPDSSNQPQHF. The DNA of the CDR3 is TGTGCCAGCAGTCCCGACAGTAGCAATCAGCCCCAGCATTTT.

This chain links TRBV15 with TRBJ2-5; no definite D call. Looked up from germline, CDR1 is LNHNV and CDR2 is YYDKDF (reference sequence). This CDR3 is built from 14 residues. Trimming removed 0 bases at V and 5 bases at J, with 10 bases between. The CDR3 nucleotides are TGTGCCACCAGCAGAGATCCCGGAAGGGAGACCCAGTACTTC. It specifies CATSRDPGRETQYF. Filled out from reference TRBV15 and TRBJ2-5, the complete variable domain reads DAMVIQNPRYQVTQFGKPVTLSCSQTLNHNVMYWYQQKSSQAPKLLFHYYDKDFNNEADTPDNFQSRRPNTSFCFLDIRSPGLGDTAMYLCATSRDPGRETQYFGPGTRLLVL.

Turning to this clone: At one end the junction does not follow the germline gene, possibly because of a read error. V gene TRBV5-1 combines with J gene TRBJ2-1, with 7 bases matching TRBD2. The CDR3 is 15 amino acids. Germline V gene data show CDR1 as SGHRS and CDR2 as YFSETQ. In DNA, the CDR3 is TGCACCAGCAGCTACAGCGGGGAGTCCTACAATGAGCAGTTCTTC. Translating gives CTSSYSGESYNEQFF.

The rearrangement links TRBV7-2 to TRBJ2-7; TRBD2 is a possible D gene (5 bases). The CDR3 is made up of 14 amino acids. Looked up from germline, CDR1 is SGHTA and CDR2 is FQGNSA. The V end was cut by 3 bases, the J end by 4 bases, with 13 bases between. CDR3 region: CASSFASRGYEQYF. The DNA of the CDR3 is TGTGCCAGCAGCTTTGCTAGTAGAGGGTACGAGCAGTACTTC.

The V call is TRBV6-6, the J call TRBJ1-5; 8 positions agree with TRBD1. The V gene end was trimmed by 7 bases and the J gene end by 5 bases; junction bases not matched to a gene: 10. Germline CDR1 MNHNY, CDR2 SVGAGI (reference sequence). The CDR3 has 15 amino acids. In nucleotides, the CDR3 is TGTGCCAGCATTCCCCCAGGGGGCGGACATCAGCCCCAGCATTTT. Amino acid sequence: CASIPPGGGHQPQHF.

The chain employs TRBV5-1 and TRBJ2-6; D could derive from TRBD1 or TRBD2 (6 bases each). The CDR3 spans 15 residues. Germline CDR1 SGHRS, CDR2 YFSETQ. The V and J ends lost 3 bases and 0 bases respectively, with 7 bases between them. CDR3 loop: CASSSGASGANVLTF. The CDR3 DNA reads as TGCGCCAGCAGCTCGGGGGCCTCTGGGGCCAACGTCCTGACTTTC.

This clone was seen a single time. This chain links TRBV5-6 with TRBJ2-6; no reliable D call. Germline V gene data show CDR1 as SGHDT and CDR2 as YYEEEE. CDR3 length: 15 residues. Trimming shortened V by 2 bases and J by 2 bases, and 8 bases separated the two germline ends. The CDR3 loop is CASSLGGTGANVLTF. The CDR3 DNA reads TGTGCCAGCAGCTTAGGTGGGACTGGGGCCAACGTCCTGACTTTC.

The rearrangement links TRBV6-6 to TRBJ2-3, with TRBD1 as a possible D gene (5 bases). The V gene lost 6 bases and the J gene lost 6 bases, with 10 bases spanning the gap. The CDR3 spans 12 residues. Germline CDR1 MNHNY, CDR2 SVGAGI (reference sequence). The CDR3 loop is CASSPGRDTQYF. CDR3 DNA: TGTGCCAGCAGCCCAGGGCGGGATACGCAGTATTTT.

The CDR3 loop reads CASSLGHPGDGYTF. The DNA for the CDR3 is TGTGCCAGCAGCCTCGGACACCCGGGGGATGGCTACACCTTC. V usage is TRBV7-2 and J usage is TRBJ1-2, with D perhaps TRBD1 (5 bases). The CDR3 totals 14 residues. CDR1 SGHTA and CDR2 FQGNSA come from the germline V gene. V was pared by 5 bases and J by 6 bases, with 16 bases between. Full variable domain (remainder filled in from reference TRBV7-2 and TRBJ1-2): GAGVSQSPSNKVTEKGKDVELRCDPISGHTALYWYRQSLGQGLEFLIYFQGNSAPDKSGLPSDRFSAERTGGSVSTLTIQRTQQEDSAVYLCASSLGHPGDGYTFGSGTRLTVV.

This chain connects TRBV4-2 to TRBJ1-1; TRBD1 is a possible D gene (5 bases). Trimming removed 7 bases from V and 1 base from J, with 13 bases in between. The CDR3 has 14 amino acids. Germline CDR1 and CDR2: LGHNA and YNFKEQ. The CDR3 loop reads CASTLGLENTEAFF. The CDR3 DNA reads TGTGCCAGCACCCTGGGACTCGAGAACACTGAAGCTTTCTTT.

This clone has just one count. The chain recombines TRBV7-2 with TRBJ2-5; D gene unclear. Trimming shortened V by 5 bases and J by 5 bases, and 12 bases separated the two germline ends. The CDR3 length is 13 residues. Germline CDR1 and CDR2: SGHTA and FQGNSA. The CDR3 DNA reads TGTGCCAGCAGCCACCCCTTACAGGAGACCCAGTACTTC. Translation gives CASSHPLQETQYF.

This rearrangement joins TRBV5-6 to TRBJ2-3, with TRBD1 matching 7 bases. CDR1 and CDR2 (germline): SGHDT, YYEEEE. The CDR3 covers 17 residues. V dropped 2 bases and J dropped 0; count of bases not matched to a gene: 9. The CDR3 spells CASSFTGAISSTDTQYF. The CDR3 DNA sequence: TGTGCCAGCAGCTTTACAGGGGCGATCTCTAGCACAGATACGCAGTATTTT.

The chain has TRBV5-1 and TRBJ1-2, with TRBD1 identical over 7 bases. CDR1 and CDR2 (germline): SGHRS, YFSETQ. The V segment lost 4 bases and the J segment 7 bases; nucleotides outside the gene matches: 10. This CDR3 contains 14 residues. CDR3 in amino acids: CASSPSTGSGGYTF. The CDR3 DNA reads as TGCGCCAGCAGCCCCTCGACAGGGTCCGGTGGCTACACCTTC.

The chain has TRBV27 and TRBJ2-7; 8 nucleotides match TRBD1. CDR1 MNHEY and CDR2 SMNVEV come from the germline V gene (reference sequence). This CDR3 has 15 residues. The trim removed 7 bases at V and 0 bases at J, leaving 8 bases unmatched. CDR3 nucleotides: TGTGCCAGCATGGGGACAGGTTTTTTCTCCTACGAGCAGTACTTC. Its protein is CASMGTGFFSYEQYF.

The chain combines TRBV19 with TRBJ2-6; D not certain. The germline V gene encodes CDR1 LNHDA and CDR2 SQIVND (reference sequence). The CDR3 is made up of 13 amino acids. Between the trimmed V and J ends, which lost 9 bases and 6 bases, there was a span of 12 bases. CDR3 DNA sequence: TGTGCCAGCGAAGGGCGAACGGCCAACGTCCTGACTTTC. Residues: CASEGRTANVLTF.

The V and J genes are TRBV5-1 and TRBJ2-7; 9 nucleotides match TRBD1. Germline V lookup: CDR1 SGHRS, CDR2 YFSETQ. Trimming removed 6 bases from V and 4 bases from J; junction bases left unmatched: 8. The CDR3 has 14 amino acids. CDR3 in DNA: TGCGCCAGCACAGGGGACAGGGATAGGTACGAGCAGTACTTC. Its translation is CASTGDRDRYEQYF.

This chain connects TRBV5-1 to TRBJ2-1, with 10 nucleotides matching TRBD2. The CDR3 has 16 residues. V lost 4 bases and J lost 5; bases outside the gene matches: 9. Germline CDR1 is SGHRS and CDR2 is YFSETQ. As DNA, the CDR3 is TGCGCCAGCAGCCCTCTAACTAGCGGGGCTGACAATGAGCAGTTCTTC. This sequence encodes CASSPLTSGADNEQFF. The variable domain in full, with the rest retrieved from reference TRBV5-1 and TRBJ2-1, is KAGVTQTPRYLIKTRGQQVTLSCSPISGHRSVSWYQQTPGQGLQFLFEYFSETQRNKGNFPGRFSGRQFSNSRSEMNVSTLELGDSALYLCASSPLTSGADNEQFFGPGTRLTVL.

This sequence joins TRBV27 and TRBJ2-1, with 9 bases lining up with TRBD1. The CDR3 contains 15 residues. Losses at the gene ends were 5 bases for V and 2 bases for J; bases not matched to a gene: 4. Germline CDR1 reads MNHEY; CDR2 reads SMNVEV (reference sequence). The CDR3 sequence: CASSTRTGAYNEQFF. CDR3 nucleotide sequence: TGTGCCAGCAGTACGAGGACAGGGGCCTACAATGAGCAGTTCTTC.

The chain is built from TRBV28 and TRBJ1-5, with a possible D match to TRBD1 (6 bases). The germline V gene encodes CDR1 MDHEN and CDR2 SYDVKM. Trimming shortened V by 4 bases and J by 5 bases, and 9 bases separated the two germline ends. This CDR3 region has 13 residues. The CDR3 DNA reads TGTGCCAGCAGTTCGGGGGCTGATCAGCCCCAGCATTTT. Its translation is CASSSGADQPQHF.

This sequence joins TRBV11-3 and TRBJ2-2, with D maybe TRBD1 (6 bases). The CDR3 consists of 14 residues. V lost 5 bases to trimming and J lost 3 bases, with 10 bases between them. CDR1 and CDR2 from the germline V gene are SGHNT and YENEEA. The CDR3 sequence: CASSEQGYTGELFF. The CDR3 nucleotides are TGTGCCAGCAGCGAACAGGGATACACCGGGGAGCTGTTTTTT.

The chain employs TRBV7-6 and TRBJ2-2; TRBD2 is a possible D gene (7 bases). The CDR3 spans 13 residues. V lost 5 bases, J lost 8 bases, and 12 bases lay in between. CDR1 is SGHVS, CDR2 FNYEAQ, per germline. This CDR3 reads CASSPRGGGELFF. CDR3 bases: TGTGCCAGCAGCCCAAGGGGGGGAGGGGAGCTGTTTTTT.